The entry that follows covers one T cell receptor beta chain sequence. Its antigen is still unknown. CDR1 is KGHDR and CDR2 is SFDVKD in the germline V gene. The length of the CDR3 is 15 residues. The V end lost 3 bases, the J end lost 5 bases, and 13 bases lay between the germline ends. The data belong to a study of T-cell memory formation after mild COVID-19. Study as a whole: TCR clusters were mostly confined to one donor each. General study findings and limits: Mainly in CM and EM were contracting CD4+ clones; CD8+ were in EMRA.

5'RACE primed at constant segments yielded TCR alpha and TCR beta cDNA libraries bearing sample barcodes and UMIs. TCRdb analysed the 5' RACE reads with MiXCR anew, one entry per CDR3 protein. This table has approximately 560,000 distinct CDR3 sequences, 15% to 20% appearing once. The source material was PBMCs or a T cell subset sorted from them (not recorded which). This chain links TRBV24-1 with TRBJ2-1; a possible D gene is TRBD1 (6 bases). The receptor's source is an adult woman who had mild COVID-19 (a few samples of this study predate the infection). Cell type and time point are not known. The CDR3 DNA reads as TGTGCCACCAGTGATCAGGACAGAACCAACAATGAGCAGTTCTTC. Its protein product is CATSDQDRTNNEQFF.